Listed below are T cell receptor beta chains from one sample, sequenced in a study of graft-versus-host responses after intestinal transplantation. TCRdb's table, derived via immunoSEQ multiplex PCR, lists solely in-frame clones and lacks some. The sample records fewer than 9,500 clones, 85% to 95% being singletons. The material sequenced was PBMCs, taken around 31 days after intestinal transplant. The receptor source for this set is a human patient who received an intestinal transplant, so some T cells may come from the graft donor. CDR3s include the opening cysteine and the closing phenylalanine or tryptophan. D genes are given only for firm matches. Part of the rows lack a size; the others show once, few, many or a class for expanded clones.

CDR3aa: CASSGTGLPLRYEQYF; d_gene: TRBD2; abundance: once; v_gene: TRBV27
CDR3aa: CASSLGRGGVQETQYF; d_gene: NA; abundance: NA; v_gene: TRBV5-1
CDR3aa: CSVDGMTVGKETQYF; d_gene: NA; abundance: NA; v_gene: TRBV29-1
CDR3aa: CASSLGGQINQPQHF; d_gene: NA; abundance: NA; v_gene: TRBV7-2
CDR3aa: CASSEDTGPQHF; d_gene: NA; abundance: NA; v_gene: TRBV2
CDR3aa: CASSRRGNYEQFF; d_gene: NA; abundance: NA; v_gene: TRBV7-9
CDR3aa: CAIDYGTQYF; d_gene: NA; abundance: NA; v_gene: TRBV27
CDR3aa: CASSLEAGEGNTIYF; d_gene: NA; abundance: NA; v_gene: TRBV13
CDR3aa: CSVEGLFYNEQFF; d_gene: NA; abundance: NA; v_gene: TRBV29-1
CDR3aa: CASSDLKGTPSPGELFF; d_gene: NA; abundance: NA; v_gene: TRBV6-4
CDR3aa: CASSRGSYEQYF; d_gene: NA; abundance: NA; v_gene: TRBV5-6